This TCR beta chain was recovered during a study of CD8 T cells in Susac syndrome. Whole-study findings and limits: The CD4+ T cell repertoires of Susac syndrome were found to show no clonal expansion.

An input of about 0.5 to 1 ug of RNA was subjected to reverse transcription using random hexamers. Each CDR3 protein is one row after TCRdb ran MiXCR on the immunoSEQ multiplex PCR reads. Of 150,000 or so distinct CDR3 sequences listed, 90% to 97% are singletons. Regarding this clonotype: Antigen unknown.

This clonotype was sampled from a human donor with Susac syndrome. The sequenced sample was CD4+ T cells from PBMCs.

In DNA form, the CDR3 reads TGTGCCAGCAGTTGGGGGGAGACTGAAGCTTTCTTT. Translation: CASSWGETEAFF. This chain links TRBV6-2 or TRBV6-3 with TRBJ1-1, with a possible D match to TRBD1 (5 bases). The CDR3 length is 12 residues. The germline gives CDR1 MNHEY, CDR2 SVGEGT. Trimming shortened V by 4 bases and J by 5 bases, and 8 bases separated the two germline ends.